A single sample gave rise to the 21 T cell receptor beta chains below, sequenced in a study of shared clonotypes between healthy human individuals. Clones were sequenced by immunoSEQ multiplex PCR, and TCRdb holds only the in-frame ones, with some missing. Of 100,000 to 130,000 clones listed, 55% to 70% are singletons. Sequenced: memory CD8+ T cells sorted from blood. Stated subset: CD45RO+ cells pooled with CCR7-negative TemRA cells. These receptors came from a woman in her twenties or thirties in good health.

The rearrangement uses TRBV13 and TRBJ2-5, with D unclear. The DNA end is more similar to TRBJ2-7, so the J call may be wrong. The CDR3 totals 12 residues. Germline V gene lookup returns CDR1 PRHDT and CDR2 FYEKMQ (reference sequence). The CDR3 region is CASSLNRAEQYF. CDR3 nucleotide sequence: TGTGCCAGCAGCTTAAATCGGGCCGAGCAGTACTTC.

This chain uses TRBV5-5 with TRBJ1-1; D not certain. V lost 2 bases and J 3 bases, leaving 5 bases between the germline ends. The CDR3 is made up of 12 amino acids. Germline V gene lookup returns CDR1 SGHKS and CDR2 YYEKEE (reference sequence). The CDR3 here is CASSFMDTEAFF. For the CDR3, the DNA is TGTGCCAGCAGCTTCATGGACACTGAAGCTTTCTTT.

This clone was found a few times. The J gene is TRBJ2-2, the V gene TRBV7-3; TRBD2 is a possible D gene (7 bases). Germline V gene data show CDR1 as SGHTA and CDR2 as FQGTGA. Between the trimmed V and J ends, which lost 5 bases and 5 bases, there was a span of 15 bases. The CDR3 totals 15 residues. CDR3 DNA sequence: TGTGCCAGCAGCCGCGGCGGGGGCAGGACCGGGGAGCTGTTTTTT. It codes for CASSRGGGRTGELFF.

The chain couples TRBV7-6 to TRBJ2-7, with D maybe TRBD2 (5 bases). CDR3 length: 13 residues. The germline V gene has CDR1 SGHVS and CDR2 FNYEAQ. V was pared by 0 bases and J by 6 bases, with 9 bases between. CDR3 coding DNA: TGTGCCAGCAGCTTAGCCGGAGAGGGCGAGCAGTACTTC. Encoded protein: CASSLAGEGEQYF.

CDR3 nucleotide sequence: TGTGCCAGCAGTACCGGGGGAGGGACAGGGAACGAGCAGTACTTC. Amino acid sequence: CASSTGGGTGNEQYF. The chain joins TRBV6-5 to TRBJ2-7; 9 bases match TRBD1. This CDR3 spans 15 amino acids. Per the germline V gene, CDR1 is MNHEY and CDR2 is SVGAGI. The V and J ends lost 5 bases and 5 bases, in that order; junction bases with no gene match: 10.

This sequence joins TRBV5-1 and TRBJ2-1; 9 bases match TRBD2. CDR1 is SGHRS and CDR2 is YFSETQ in the germline V gene. J gave up 4 bases and V 5 bases, and 10 bases lay outside the gene matches. There are 16 residues in the CDR3. The CDR3 here is CASSFSSGRRYNEQFF. The CDR3 DNA reads TGCGCCAGCAGTTTTTCGAGCGGGAGGAGGTACAATGAGCAGTTCTTC.

The chain employs TRBV27 and TRBJ1-5; no firm D call. The CDR3 totals 15 residues. Trimming cost V 5 bases and J 6 bases, with 17 bases left between them. The germline V gene has CDR1 MNHEY and CDR2 SMNVEV (reference sequence). DNA for the CDR3: TGTGCCAGCAGTCCCCCCGACTTTTCTGGTCAGCCCCAGCATTTT. This codes for CASSPPDFSGQPQHF.

The chain couples TRBV30 to TRBJ2-5; TRBD2 matches at 7 bases. The tail of the sequence fits TRBJ2-7 better, so the J call may be wrong. The CDR3 contains 13 residues. Per the germline V gene, CDR1 is GTSNPN and CDR2 is SVGIG (reference sequence). CDR3 coding DNA: TGTGCCTGGAGTGTAAGCGGGGACTACGAGCAGTACTTC. Encoded protein: CAWSVSGDYEQYF.

This clone occurred once. The DNA of the CDR3 is TGTGCCAGCAGCAGAAGCCGGGACAGGGAGCGGTTCAAGCAGTACTTC. This translates into CASSRSRDRERFKQYF. The chain uses TRBV5-5 and TRBJ2-7; 9 nucleotides match TRBD1. CDR3 length: 16 amino acids. Germline assignment: CDR1 SGHKS and CDR2 YYEKEE (reference sequence). V was clipped by 4 bases and J by 8 bases; unmatched bases: 16.

The rearrangement uses TRBV5-1 and TRBJ1-1, with unresolved D. The CDR3 has 14 residues. V lost 2 bases to trimming and J lost 1 base, with 9 bases between them. In germline, CDR1 is SGHRS, CDR2 YFSETQ. CDR3 sequence reads: CASSFWVSNTEAFF. CDR3 bases: TGCGCCAGCAGCTTTTGGGTCTCGAACACTGAAGCTTTCTTT.

The chain combines TRBV11-2 with TRBJ2-1; possible D gene TRBD2, 5 bases. Deletions cut 3 bases from V and 0 bases from J, with 9 bases between. The germline V gene has CDR1 SGHAT and CDR2 FQNNGV. The CDR3 length is 15 residues. The CDR3 loop is CASSFPGSSYNEQFF. The CDR3 bases are TGTGCCAGCAGCTTCCCGGGAAGCTCCTACAATGAGCAGTTCTTC.

The chain combines TRBV27 with TRBJ2-5; TRBD1 or TRBD2 may be the D gene (5 bases each). V was pared by 7 bases and J by 5 bases, with 14 bases between. The CDR3 extends over 13 amino acids. Germline CDR1 MNHEY, CDR2 SMNVEV (reference sequence). The CDR3 DNA reads TGTGCCAGCAAAGCCGGGACCGGGGAGACCCAGTACTTC. Protein: CASKAGTGETQYF.

The CDR3, as DNA: TGTGCCAGCAGTGAATCGGCGGGAGGGGGCGGGGAGCTGTTTTTT. This codes for CASSESAGGGGELFF. This rearrangement joins TRBV6-1 to TRBJ2-2; 9 bases are a match to TRBD2. Germline V CDR1 and CDR2: MNHNS, SASEGT. Trimming cost V 2 bases and J 7 bases; bases outside gene matches: 5. The CDR3 is made up of 15 amino acids.

As regards this clone: A read error may account for a junction end that differs from germline. J is TRBJ1-2 and V is TRBV10-3; 10 bases match TRBD1. This CDR3 is built from 12 residues. Germline lookup yields CDR1 ENHRY and CDR2 SYGVKD. In DNA, the CDR3 is TGTGCCATCAGTGAGGCCTCCGGGACAGGGGAATTC. Protein sequence: CAISEASGTGEF.

The table lists this clone with a count of one. V and J are TRBV6-6 and TRBJ2-2; D not resolved. This CDR3 is 15 amino acids long. V was shortened by 0 bases and J by 4 bases, with 9 bases between the two germline ends. Germline lookup yields CDR1 MNHNY and CDR2 SVGAGI (reference sequence). CDR3 sequence reads: CASSYSRLITGELFF. CDR3 coding DNA: TGTGCCAGCAGTTACTCTCGACTGATCACCGGGGAGCTGTTTTTT.

The rearrangement joins TRBV29-1 to TRBJ1-5, with a weak D call TRBD1 (5 bases). The CDR3 consists of 13 residues. Germline CDR1 is SQVTM and CDR2 is ANQGSEA. V lost 3 bases and J lost 7, with 13 bases in between. CDR3 in DNA: TGCAGCGTTGATTTGGGGGGTCGGCAGCCCCAGCATTTT. As protein: CSVDLGGRQPQHF.

The J gene is TRBJ2-3, the V gene TRBV7-6; D remains ambiguous. The CDR3 contains 13 residues. The V end was cut by 1 base, the J end by 0 bases, with 2 bases between. Germline V gene sequence: CDR1 SGHVS, CDR2 FNYEAQ. The CDR3 DNA reads TGTGCCAGCAGCTTAGACAGCACAGATACGCAGTATTTT. This gives the protein CASSLDSTDTQYF.

This clone was recorded only once. This CDR3 is CASSLGFFGDGNYEQYF. In DNA form, the CDR3 reads TGTGCCAGCAGCTTAGGCTTCTTTGGGGACGGAAACTACGAGCAGTACTTC. V and J are TRBV7-8 and TRBJ2-7; D might be TRBD1 or TRBD2, each matching 5 bases. The CDR3 consists of 17 residues. V was pared by 1 base and J by 3 bases, with 19 bases between. Germline assignment: CDR1 SGHVS and CDR2 FQNEAQ.

This chain uses TRBV7-9 with TRBJ2-7; D assignment may be TRBD1 or TRBD2 (5 bases each). V lost 5 bases to trimming and J lost 1 base, with 18 bases between them. The CDR3 contains 16 residues. Germline V CDR1 and CDR2: SEHNR, FQNEAQ (reference sequence). The CDR3 DNA reads TGTGCCAGCAGCCAAGAAGGGACGGAGACATCCTACGAGCAGTACTTC. Its translation: CASSQEGTETSYEQYF. The whole variable domain, filled in from reference TRBV7-9 and TRBJ2-7, reads DTGVSQNPRHKITKRGQNVTFRCDPISEHNRLYWYRQTLGQGPEFLTYFQNEAQLEKSRLLSDRFSAERPKGSFSTLEIQRTEQGDSAMYLCASSQEGTETSYEQYFGPGTRLTVT.

In this sample, this clone turned up once. The J gene is TRBJ1-2, the V gene TRBV5-1; possible D gene TRBD1, 6 bases. The CDR3 contains 15 residues. V shed 4 bases and J shed 2 bases, with 15 bases lying between them. From germline, CDR1 is SGHRS and CDR2 YFSETQ. CDR3 protein: CASSPGQNKNYGYTF. The CDR3, as DNA: TGCGCCAGCAGCCCCGGACAGAACAAAAACTATGGCTACACCTTC.

V gene TRBV18 combines with J gene TRBJ1-1; a weak D match, TRBD1 (5 bases). The V gene lost 1 base and the J gene lost 6 bases, with 27 bases spanning the gap. CDR3 length: 19 amino acids. CDR1 KGHSH and CDR2 LQKENI come from the germline V gene. The CDR3 is CASSPQKGTGSLRGAEAFF. As DNA, the CDR3 is TGTGCCAGCTCACCACAAAAAGGGACTGGGTCCCTCAGAGGGGCTGAAGCTTTCTTT.